The next 30 T cell receptor beta chains were all read from a single sample in a study of OX40 agonist ivuxolimab in advanced cancers. The table came from immunoSEQ multiplex PCR; TCRdb's copy has only in-frame clones and leaves some out. This table holds 50,000 to 60,000 clones, 70% to 90% found once. Sequenced here: CD4+ or CD8+ T cells sorted from blood, sampled in a trial of the OX40 agonist ivuxolimab. The receptors stem from an adult with an advanced solid tumor such as melanoma, head and neck, liver or kidney cancer.

The chain has TRBV21-1 and TRBJ1-5. TRBV21-1 is a documented pseudogene. The CDR3 sequence is 20 residues long. The CDR3 loop reads CASSKIPIKTRNYSNQPQHF. Here the CDR3 DNA reads TGTGCCAGCAGCAAAATACCTATAAAAACGCGGAATTATAGCAATCAGCCCCAGCATTTT.

The J gene is TRBJ1-2, the V gene TRBV7-9, with TRBD1 identical over 9 bases. The germline V gene encodes CDR1 SEHNR and CDR2 FQNEAQ (reference sequence). This CDR3 spans 13 amino acids. V was pared by 5 bases and J by 8 bases, with 6 bases of the junction left unmatched. The chain's CDR3 is CASSPGQGRGYTF. As DNA, the CDR3 is TGTGCCAGCAGCCCGGGACAGGGTCGCGGCTACACCTTC.

The chain is built from TRBV28 and TRBJ2-3, with TRBD2 as a possible D gene (6 bases). From germline, CDR1 is MDHEN and CDR2 SYDVKM. CDR3 size: 15 residues. V was pared by 7 bases and J by 4 bases, with 18 bases between. CDR3 protein: CASTPDWRGPDTQYF. CDR3 sequence (DNA): TGTGCCAGCACCCCAGATTGGCGGGGACCAGATACGCAGTATTTT.

V and J are TRBV5-6 and TRBJ2-3; 9 bases line up with TRBD2. Germline lookup yields CDR1 SGHDT and CDR2 YYEEEE. J was trimmed by 2 bases and V by 1 base; bases with no gene match: 8. CDR3 length: 17 residues. CDR3 sequence: CASSLWASGAYTDTQYF. The CDR3 nucleotides read TGTGCCAGCAGCTTGTGGGCTAGCGGGGCTTACACAGATACGCAGTATTTT.

The chain joins TRBV28 to TRBJ1-4; the D gene is possibly TRBD1 (5 bases). The CDR3 totals 15 residues. Germline CDR1 MDHEN, CDR2 SYDVKM. V was clipped by 6 bases and J by 8 bases, with 19 bases between them. Here the CDR3 reads CASSPPGHPREKLFF. The DNA for the CDR3 is TGTGCCAGCAGCCCCCCCGGACACCCTAGGGAAAAACTGTTTTTT.

This chain uses TRBV6-5 with TRBJ2-2; D call uncertain. CDR3 length: 12 amino acids. Between the trimmed V and J ends, which lost 0 bases and 7 bases, there was a span of 3 bases. CDR1 MNHEY and CDR2 SVGAGI come from the germline V gene. Here the CDR3 DNA reads TGTGCCAGCAGTTACTCGGGCGGGGAGCTGTTTTTT. Its translation: CASSYSGGELFF.

The chain is built from TRBV7-3 and TRBJ2-1, with 7 bases that match TRBD2. The CDR3 is made up of 14 amino acids. V dropped 5 bases and J dropped 4; count of bases not matched to a gene: 5. Germline V gene lookup returns CDR1 SGHTA and CDR2 FQGTGA. CDR3 protein: CASSAPGGYNEQFF. CDR3 in DNA: TGTGCCAGCAGCGCCCCGGGGGGTTACAATGAGCAGTTCTTC.

This clone appeared a single time. The chain recombines TRBV10-1 with TRBJ1-1; TRBD1 agrees at 8 bases. Trimming at V came to 7 bases and at J to 1 base, leaving 17 bases not matched to a gene. Germline V gene lookup returns CDR1 WNHNN and CDR2 SYGVQD (reference sequence). The CDR3 runs 18 residues. CDR3 DNA sequence: TGCGCCAGCATGAGACAAGCGCTAACACAGGGGGGGAACACTGAAGCTTTCTTT. It translates to CASMRQALTQGGNTEAFF.

V and J are TRBV6-1 and TRBJ2-3, with TRBD1 matching over 8 bases. The CDR3 is made up of 14 amino acids. V trimming: 5 bases; J trimming: 5 bases; junction bases outside the gene matches: 6. Germline CDR1 MNHNS, CDR2 SASEGT. The chain's CDR3 is CASSSGGEGDTQYF. The CDR3 DNA sequence: TGTGCCAGCAGTTCAGGGGGCGAAGGAGATACGCAGTATTTT.

There are a few counts of this clone. The rearrangement uses TRBV30 and TRBJ1-1, with D possibly being TRBD1 (5 bases). The CDR3 runs 13 residues. Germline V gene data show CDR1 as GTSNPN and CDR2 as SVGIG (reference sequence). V lost 2 bases and J 1 base, leaving 8 bases between the germline ends. CDR3: CAWSTGRNTEAFF. CDR3 bases: TGTGCCTGGAGTACAGGCCGGAACACTGAAGCTTTCTTT. The full variable domain, completed using reference TRBV30 and TRBJ1-1, is SQTIHQWPATLVQPVGSPLSLECTVEGTSNPNLYWYRQAAGRGLQLLFYSVGIGQISSEVPQNLSASRPQDRQFILSSKKLLLSDSGFYLCAWSTGRNTEAFFGQGTRLTVV.

The chain couples TRBV5-4 to TRBJ2-7, with D perhaps matching TRBD2 (6 bases). V lost 0 bases to trimming and J lost 6 bases, with 10 bases between them. Germline V gene data show CDR1 as SGHNT and CDR2 as YYREEE (reference sequence). This CDR3 contains 13 residues. The chain's CDR3 is CASSLAGTPEQYF. DNA of the CDR3: TGTGCCAGCAGCTTGGCCGGGACTCCCGAGCAGTACTTC.

This clone showed up just a few times. The V gene is TRBV7-6, the J gene TRBJ1-2; the D is unclear. CDR1 and CDR2 (germline): SGHVS, FNYEAQ. Trimming stripped 1 base from V and 4 bases from J, with 7 bases between. The CDR3 is 13 amino acids. The DNA for the CDR3 is TGTGCCAGCAGCTTAGAATCCAGCTATGGCTACACCTTC. This codes for CASSLESSYGYTF.

This chain uses TRBV25-1 with TRBJ2-5; D gene unclear. This CDR3 comprises 12 residues. Germline V gives CDR1 MGHDK, CDR2 SYGVNS. The germline V and J ends were trimmed by 4 bases and 4 bases, with 7 bases remaining between them. The CDR3 loop reads CASSVTPETQYF. In nucleotides, the CDR3 is TGTGCCAGCAGTGTGACCCCAGAGACCCAGTACTTC.

The V gene is TRBV7-2, the J gene TRBJ2-7; perhaps TRBD2 as D (5 bases). The V end lost 3 bases, the J end lost 6 bases, and 15 bases lay between the germline ends. The CDR3 has 14 residues. Germline lookup yields CDR1 SGHTA and CDR2 FQGNSA. The CDR3 here is CASSFLGGRLEQYF. The CDR3 DNA is TGTGCCAGCAGCTTCCTCGGAGGCAGACTCGAGCAGTACTTC.

The chain carries TRBV7-3 and TRBJ2-5, with TRBD2 as a possible D gene (6 bases). This CDR3 comprises 14 residues. V was cut by 3 bases and J by 4 bases, with 12 bases left in between. Germline lookup yields CDR1 SGHTA and CDR2 FQGTGA. The CDR3: CASSFGTPPETQYF. In nucleotides, the CDR3 is TGTGCCAGCAGCTTCGGGACTCCTCCAGAGACCCAGTACTTC.

The chain joins TRBV28 to TRBJ1-2; no reliable D call. V lost 6 bases, J lost 1 base, and 9 bases lay in between. CDR3 length: 13 amino acids. Germline values: CDR1 MDHEN, CDR2 SYDVKM. The CDR3 reads CASSSTLNYGYTF. The CDR3 DNA is TGTGCCAGCAGCTCAACCCTTAACTATGGCTACACCTTC.

The chain combines TRBV4-2 with TRBJ2-1; the match to TRBD2 covers 16 bases. V gave up 3 bases and J gave up 9 bases; unmatched junction bases: 5. This CDR3 is built from 16 residues. Germline assignment: CDR1 LGHNA and CDR2 YNFKEQ. In nucleotides, the CDR3 is TGTGCCAGCAGCCAGGGGACTAGCGGGAGGGCCCGTGAGCAGTTCTTC. Translated, it gives CASSQGTSGRAREQFF.

The chain uses TRBV28 and TRBJ1-3; D is unresolved. Per the germline V gene, CDR1 is MDHEN and CDR2 is SYDVKM. The CDR3 covers 17 residues. Trimming stripped 2 bases from V and 0 bases from J, with 14 bases between. The CDR3, as DNA: TGTGCCAGCAGTTTAAATAAGATTACCCACTCTGGAAACACCATATATTTT. The encoded protein is CASSLNKITHSGNTIYF. The full variable domain, with the rest looked up from reference TRBV28 and TRBJ1-3, is DVKVTQSSRYLVKRTGEKVFLECVQDMDHENMFWYRQDPGLGLRLIYFSYDVKMKEKGDIPEGYSVSREKKERFSLILESASTNQTSMYLCASSLNKITHSGNTIYFGEGSWLTVV.

This clone is a singleton in its sample. The chain carries TRBV7-9 and TRBJ2-2, with 14 bases lining up with TRBD2. With 0 bases clipped from V and 9 bases from J, the junction kept 9 bases outside the gene matches. Germline values: CDR1 SEHNR, CDR2 FQNEAQ (reference sequence). This CDR3 comprises 18 residues. CDR3: CASSLAPVGTSGSRELFF. The CDR3 nucleotides are TGTGCCAGCAGCTTAGCCCCGGTCGGGACTAGCGGGAGCAGGGAGCTGTTTTTT.

This chain links TRBV6-1 with TRBJ2-2; possibly TRBD1 or TRBD2 for D (5 bases each). This CDR3 has 15 amino acids. Germline lookup yields CDR1 MNHNS and CDR2 SASEGT. V shed 6 bases and J shed 6 bases, with 17 bases lying between them. The CDR3 bases are TGTGCCAGCAGAGAGGGTAGCTTCAGGGCCGGGGAGCTGTTTTTT. This codes for CASREGSFRAGELFF.

V is TRBV6-6 and J is TRBJ1-1; D not resolved. The CDR3 length is 13 residues. The ends were cut back, 6 bases at V and 1 base at J, with 9 bases in the middle. Per germline, CDR1 MNHNY and CDR2 SVGAGI (reference sequence). CDR3 nucleotides: TGTGCCAGCAGCTACACACGGAACACTGAAGCTTTCTTT. This sequence encodes CASSYTRNTEAFF.

V and J are TRBV6-5 and TRBJ2-5, with TRBD2 matching 13 bases. This CDR3 region has 14 residues. After removal of 8 bases from V and 5 bases from J, the junction contained 5 bases not matched to a gene. Germline V lookup: CDR1 MNHEY, CDR2 SVGAGI. Written as DNA, the CDR3 is TGTGCCAGCGCCGGACTAGCGGGAGAGGAGACCCAGTACTTC. It specifies CASAGLAGEETQYF.

The rearrangement joins TRBV5-1 to TRBJ2-1; 12 bases map to TRBD2. J lost 7 bases, V lost 0 bases, and 5 bases had no gene match. CDR3 length: 16 amino acids. Germline values: CDR1 SGHRS, CDR2 YFSETQ. CDR3 coding DNA: TGCGCCAGCAGCTTGGCTAGCGGGAGGGGCGTAAATGAGCAGTTCTTC. The encoded protein is CASSLASGRGVNEQFF.

The chain has TRBV27 and TRBJ2-7; TRBD1 matches 7 bases. The V and J ends lost 2 bases and 0 bases, in that order; junction bases with no gene match: 4. CDR1 is MNHEY and CDR2 is SMNVEV in the germline V gene (reference sequence). CDR3 length: 15 residues. This chain's CDR3 is CASSLKGQPSYEQYF. CDR3 nucleotides: TGTGCCAGCAGTTTAAAGGGACAGCCCTCCTACGAGCAGTACTTC.

To note about this clone: One junction end disagrees with the germline gene, perhaps due to a read error. This rearrangement joins TRBV7-7 to TRBJ1-4; D not resolved. There are 14 residues in the CDR3. CDR1 and CDR2 from the germline V gene are SSHAT and FNYEAQ (reference sequence). CDR3 region: CASSPSPVDEKLFF. The CDR3, as DNA: TGTGCTAGCAGCCCCTCCCCGGTGGATGAAAAACTGTTTTTT.

The genes are TRBV2 and TRBJ2-3; 7 positions match TRBD1. J gave up 0 bases and V 6 bases, and 3 bases lay outside the gene matches. CDR3 length: 14 residues. In germline, CDR1 is SNHLY, CDR2 FYNNEI. CDR3 bases: TGTGCCAGCAGGAGGGACAGTAGCACAGATACGCAGTATTTT. It codes for CASRRDSSTDTQYF. Combining the CDR3 with reference TRBV2 and TRBJ2-3 gives the whole variable domain EPEVTQTPSHQVTQMGQEVILRCVPISNHLYFYWYRQILGQKVEFLVSFYNNEISEKSEIFDDQFSVERPDGSNFTLKIRSTKLEDSAMYFCASRRDSSTDTQYFGPGTRLTVL.

This chain connects TRBV7-2 to TRBJ2-7; possible D gene TRBD2, 7 bases. CDR1 and CDR2 from the germline V gene are SGHTA and FQGNSA. V was trimmed by 1 base and J by 2 bases, leaving 12 bases between them. The CDR3 totals 15 residues. CDR3 nucleotides: TGTGCCAGCAGCTTAGGAGGGGGGGACCCCTACGAGCAGTACTTC. It yields the protein CASSLGGGDPYEQYF.

By share, this clone ranks as medium-sized (0.01 to 0.1%). This chain links TRBV18 with TRBJ2-5, with D hard to call. The CDR3 sequence is 12 residues long. Germline lookup yields CDR1 KGHSH and CDR2 LQKENI. V gave up 3 bases and J gave up 4 bases, with 6 bases separating them. This CDR3 is CASSPEAETQYF. In DNA, the CDR3 is TGTGCCAGCTCACCGGAAGCAGAGACCCAGTACTTC.

V is TRBV28 and J is TRBJ1-4, with a possible D match to TRBD1 (5 bases). Trimming took 1 base from V and 8 from J, leaving 20 bases between them. CDR1 and CDR2 from the germline V gene are MDHEN and SYDVKM. The CDR3 is 17 residues long. For the CDR3, the DNA is TGTGCCAGCAGTTTATACTTAACCGGGACTCGAGGGGAAAAACTGTTTTTT. This translates into CASSLYLTGTRGEKLFF.

The V call is TRBV5-6, the J call TRBJ2-7; D unresolved. In germline, CDR1 is SGHDT, CDR2 YYEEEE. V lost 4 bases and J lost 2, with 13 bases in between. The length of the CDR3 is 14 residues. The CDR3: CASSASGFPYEQYF. Written as DNA, the CDR3 is TGTGCCAGCAGCGCTTCCGGGTTCCCCTACGAGCAGTACTTC.